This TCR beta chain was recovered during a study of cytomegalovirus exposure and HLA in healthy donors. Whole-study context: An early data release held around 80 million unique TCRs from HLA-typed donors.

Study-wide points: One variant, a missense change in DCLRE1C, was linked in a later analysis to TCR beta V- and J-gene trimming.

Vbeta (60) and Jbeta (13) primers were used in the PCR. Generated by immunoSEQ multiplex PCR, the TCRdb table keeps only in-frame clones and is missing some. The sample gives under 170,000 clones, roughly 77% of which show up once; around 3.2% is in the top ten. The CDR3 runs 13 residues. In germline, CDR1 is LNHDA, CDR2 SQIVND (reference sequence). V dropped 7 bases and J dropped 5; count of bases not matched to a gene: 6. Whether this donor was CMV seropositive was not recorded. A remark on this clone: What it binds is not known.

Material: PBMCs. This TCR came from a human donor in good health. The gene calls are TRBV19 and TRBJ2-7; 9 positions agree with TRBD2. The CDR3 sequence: CASNDLAGNEQYF. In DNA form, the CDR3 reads TGTGCCAGTAACGACCTAGCGGGAAACGAGCAGTACTTC.